What follows describes a single T cell receptor beta chain. No cognate antigen has been identified for it. Base qualities are not recorded, but no much larger clone differs from it by a single base. The CDR3 has 19 amino acids, counting the end cysteine and phenylalanine. Only the CDR3 DNA is retained, 57 bases long and in frame from the first base. The collaborating institutions used their own protocols to collect whole blood in K2EDTA tubes. For TCRbeta analysis, collaborators shipped samples in one of three forms: frozen whole blood, isolated PBMCs, or DNA extracted from either of those sample types. TCRbeta CDR3 regions were amplified from genomic DNA by means of the immunoSEQ Assay, a bias-controlled multiplex PCR. The authors' pipeline ran thus. The number of nucleated cells in each sample was estimated from the amplification of reference gene primers within the assay. Sequence reads were collapsed and filtered to measure the absolute abundance of every unique TCRbeta CDR3 rearrangement. For each sample, productive Simpson clonality was calculated as the square root of Simpson's diversity index across productive rearrangements. TCRdb's version of the immuneACCESS table is confined to in-frame rearrangements and falls short of the full clone set. An unresolved V gene accounts for under half of the shortfall where checked; the remainder is of unknown origin. Clonal size and the V and J genes are those of that table, whereas D and trimming came from the DNA. Within this sample are fewer than 70,000 clones, with around 80% of them counted one time only. Approximately 5.6% of the sample lies in the top ten.

The data were obtained in a study of blood T cell repertoires in COVID-19 (dated by TCRdb to the early 2020s). Some background on the complete study: The collaborator samples originated in the United States, Italy and Spain and spanned the acute and convalescent phases of COVID-19. The prospective study material was composed of cDNA or gDNA derived from T cells, B-cell-depleted T cells, or PBMCs. The repertoires were released in a freely available public database intended as a resource for research on the immune response to SARS-CoV-2. The samples were drawn from two sources: the first 160 participants of the ongoing ImmuneRACE study, and 1,200 or so subjects contributed by 6 global collaborators. Where HLA class I and class II types were available, the types were taken from metadata supplied by the sample provider, not from assay-based typing. Deeply sampled blood TCRbeta repertoires from subjects exposed to, actively infected with, or recovered from COVID-19 were included in the dataset. The sample metadata nearly always contained a de-identified subject ID, COVID-19 status, age in years and sex.

Study-wide findings and limitations: The quantity of clinical and demographic metadata differed by source and by participant and was supplied without curation.

The receptor comes from a woman in her sixties with acute or convalescent COVID-19. Recombination linked TRBV21-1 to TRBJ1-6; the D call TRBD1 from the table was never checked on the DNA. TRBV21-1 is flagged as a pseudogene. The sequenced sample was peripheral blood. The DNA is TGTGCCAGCAGCATCAGTCCGATTGTAGACAGGGCCCAAATGGGACCCCTCCACTTT. Its amino acids are CASSISPIVDRAQMGPLHF.